This paragraph reports one TCR beta chain. This receptor's antigen is unknown. Base qualities are not at hand, and no much larger clone is one base apart. This sample is part of a study of cytomegalovirus exposure and HLA in healthy donors listed by TCRdb under 2017. As for the study more broadly: An earlier analysis of approximately 600 of the donors reported more than 250 Gb of sequence data and roughly 110 million unique TCR beta sequences from approximately 180 million T cells. An early release that covered about 600 HLA-typed donors contained about 300 gigabases of sequencing data and about 93 million unique TCR sequences. The number of typed donors differed by locus: roughly 629-640 for A, B, C, DRB1 and DQB1; 500 to 550 for DQA1; about 600 for DPA1; and about 450 for DPB1. In a later analysis, previously published TCR beta repertoires from several hundred donors were re-analyzed and high-resolution HLA genotyping was added so that TCR occurrence patterns could be studied. Several DR-DQ haplotypes were treated as single units for association and clustering because of strong linkage in the cohort. Donor age, sex, ethnicity and CMV serostatus were compiled alongside the repertoire data. In an earlier analysis of 587 of the donors, high-throughput TCR beta sequencing was used to judge whether each TCR beta V gene segment behaved as functional or pseudogenic. The study used immunosequencing to profile the T cell repertoires of approximately 690 subjects and linked those repertoires to cytomegalovirus serostatus. In a later genetic analysis, genome-wide SNP genotypes for about 55% of the roughly 700 donors were used, and that subset was treated as a discovery cohort. HLA typing covered class I and class II loci at four-digit resolution. Of the approximately 400 genotyped donors, approximately 80% were placed in the genetic ancestry cluster associated with self-reported Caucasian donors. All discovery cohort repertoires had been generated on a single sequencing platform. The study aimed to test whether cataloging public T cell receptors could reveal signatures of past pathogen exposure. Across some 400 genotyped donors of the cohort, an average of roughly 250,000 unique TCR beta nucleotide sequences per donor were sequenced, and 15% to 20% of those sequences were non-productive. To predict cytomegalovirus infection status, the study brought together high-throughput TCR immunosequencing, statistical association of individual TCRs with disease status, and machine learning. A separate validation cohort of over 95 different subjects was used in addition to the 666-subject first cohort. Rather than using new phenotypic data, the later analysis identified candidate immune exposures from TCR beta sequences and from how often those sequences occurred across donors. Results and caveats for the whole study, not just this receptor: Specific HLA alleles were associated with about 17,000 TCR beta sequences at a false discovery rate of 0.05 in a later analysis. A few of the identified cytomegalovirus-associated TCR beta chains were confirmed in vitro to be specific for cytomegalovirus antigens. A later analysis found that HLA-associated TCR beta chains were more clonally expanded and had lower generation probabilities than equally common non-associated chains. In a later analysis, several top co-occurrence clusters were reported to appear linked to parvovirus B19, influenza, CMV and Epstein-Barr virus. Because counts were too low, approximately 18 rarely observed V segments, including chromosome 9 orphons, were excluded from the earlier analysis of 587 of the donors. When HLA alleles, especially DR and DQ, strongly co-occurred, attributing TCR associations to individual alleles was difficult. The 87-base-pair reads could not distinguish some IMGT-functional V segments, including TRBV6-2 and TRBV6-3, so those segments were excluded. According to a later analysis, TCR association rates differed among HLA loci, with DRB1 alleles showing the most associated TCRs and HLA-C alleles showing the fewest. The only immune exposure information available for the cohort was CMV serostatus. Most CMV-associated TCR beta chains appeared to be HLA-restricted in a later analysis, and the HLA associations seemed to be driven largely by CMV exposure. Broadly in line with IMGT annotations, most TCR beta V segments showed up in productive rearrangements about 87% or about 30% of the time in an earlier analysis of 587 of the donors. In a later genetic analysis, a missense DCLRE1C variant was associated with V-gene and J-gene trimming of TCR beta chains, and the association was replicated in an independent cohort. Correlated functional status among segregating V segments might be attributable to linkage disequilibrium, but an unknown experimental factor could not be ruled out. A further reported finding was that TCR beta sequences accurately predicted the HLA-A and HLA-B alleles for most subjects in the first cohort. The presence/absence analyses assumed that sequencing depth was roughly uniform across donors, and that assumption may not be true. The authors suggested that the approach could potentially be generalized to other disease states and immunological phenotypes. Because HLA typing was unavailable for some donors at each locus, only the typed subset was used in association tests. A cluster of highly shared sequence variants was judged likely to represent a technical artifact of the sequencing pipeline. The classifier was reported to diagnose cytomegalovirus status with high specificity and sensitivity in both the original cohort and the validation cohort. The cohort was sequenced for TCR beta chains only, and without alpha or paired-chain data the features that could be detected were limited. The study listed over 150 TCR beta chains as associated with cytomegalovirus. In a later genetic analysis, fewer N-insertions in productive TCRs were reported among donors in an Asian-associated ancestry cluster than the roughly 700-donor mean. Most TCR sequences were seen in very few donors, while some public TCRs were found in many individuals.

The trim is 4 bases for V and 3 bases for J, with a gap of 13 bases between the germline ends. CDR1 and CDR2 are drawn from the germline V gene (reference sequence): SEHNR, FQNEAQ. From its cysteine to its phenylalanine, the CDR3 spans 15 amino acids. Of the read, only the CDR3 DNA is kept; its 45 bases are in frame from base 1. The cohort was made up of about 610 healthy bone marrow donors. At the time of sampling, all cohort members were nominally healthy, though unrecorded immune exposures were likely present. The donor tested CMV seronegative and was one of the 352 seronegative cohort members. Each donor provided a peripheral blood sample, and peripheral blood mononuclear cells were used for TCR beta sequencing. The Qiagen DNeasy Blood Extraction Kit was used to extract genomic DNA from the blood cell samples. Library generation was performed with the immunoSEQ multiplex PCR assay. The multiplex PCR relied on a mix of 60 forward primers for TCR Vbeta segments and 13 reverse primers for TCR Jbeta segments. A multiplex PCR assay on genomic DNA amplified the CDR3 region of rearranged TCR beta genes. The amplified TCR beta libraries were sequenced on the Illumina HiSeq System as 87-base-pair reads. The paper's processing steps were these. In a later analysis, tens of millions of unique TCR beta chains were counted across the 666 repertoires, and around 10 million of these chains were shared by at least two donors. Raw reads were error-corrected and collapsed into unique sequences by a nearest-neighbor algorithm in which closely related sequences were merged to remove PCR and sequencing errors. CDR3 sequences were aligned to IMGT reference sequences to assign V, D and J gene segments. For a sequence to be retained, a match of at least six nucleotides was required to both a V gene segment and a J gene segment. A rearrangement counted as productive if the CDR3 had no stop codons and remained in frame with V and J, and every other rearrangement counted as non-productive. Following IMGT convention, CDR3 was defined as the stretch from the second conserved V-encoded cysteine to the conserved J-encoded phenylalanine. Sequences without an unambiguous match to a single V gene segment were excluded from the earlier analysis of 587 of the donors. In an earlier analysis of approximately 560 of the donors, a V segment was called functional when productive rearrangements were above 56.7%, and segregating when the standard deviation between donors exceeded 5%. To diagnose cytomegalovirus status from the catalog of TCR beta chain sequences, a statistical classification framework was built. In a later analysis, TCR nucleotide sequences were compared against IMGT/GENE-DB human TR gene sequences so that V and J genes could be assigned. In a later analysis, CDR3 sequences and most-parsimonious VDJ recombination scenarios were assigned using the TCRdist pipeline. In a later analysis, every TCR beta chain was defined by the combination of its CDR3 amino acid sequence and its V-gene family, and reads without a unique V-gene family were dropped. To address suspected cross-contamination and a sequencing artifact, a later analysis removed 592 highly shared, low-generation-probability nucleotide sequences. In a later analysis, a clonal expansion index was calculated for each public chain from normalized within-repertoire ranks of inferred template counts. In a later analysis, generation probabilities were computed using a VDJ recombination model fitted to out-of-frame rearrangements, and the results were checked against IGoR. In a later analysis, hypergeometric tests were used to score TCR-TCR, TCR-HLA and TCR-CMV co-occurrence, with a repertoire-size bias correction applied to TCR pairs. In a later analysis, false discovery rates were estimated by permuting HLA or CMV assignments 20 times. In a later analysis, co-occurring TCRs were grouped with DBSCAN, and TCRdist sequence similarity was added when clustering was performed within HLA-allele-positive subsets. Co-occurrence clustering excluded repertoires with fewer than 30,000 or more than 120,000 public chains, plus five with anomalous nucleotide sharing. What TCRdb holds here is the immuneACCESS table cut down to in-frame rearrangements. Part of the clones is not present; checked against another copy, under half of the missing clones reflect an unresolved V gene, and the others are unexplained. V, J and clone size are those of that table, while D and trimming were read from the DNA. The sample records approximately 210,000 clones, around 87% of which are singletons. 1.5% to 2% of the sample is in the top ten clones.

The sequenced sample was PBMCs. The V gene is TRBV7-9 and the J gene is TRBJ1-3, with a weak D call of TRBD1 (5 bases match). The source of this sequence is a woman younger than 35 in good health and CMV-seronegative. The DNA sequence is as follows: TGTGCCAGCAGCTCCGCCCGGGGGGGTGGAAACACCATATATTTT. Its protein product is CASSSARGGGNTIYF.